These T cell receptor beta chains were read from a single sample in a study of shared clonotypes between healthy human individuals. Sequenced by immunoSEQ multiplex PCR; TCRdb stores in-frame clones only, minus some. The sample lists roughly 2,000,000 clones; approximately 94% were seen once. Sequencing input: naive CD8+ T cells sorted from blood. These receptor sequences come from a man between 18 and 29 years old in good health. CDR3s include the opening cysteine and the closing phenylalanine or tryptophan. A D gene is named only where the DNA matches it firmly. Expanded clones get a size class; other rows say once, few or many, or leave the size out.

>TRBJ1-1|15|.|.|TRBV6-5
TGTGCCAGCAGTTACTCGAGTGGGGGGAACACTGAAGCTTTCTTT
CASSYSSGGNTEAFF
>TRBJ2-5|16|.|.|TRBV11-2
TGTGCCAGCAGCTCCCACGGGGCAATGTACCAAGAGACCCAGTACTTC
CASSSHGAMYQETQYF
>TRBJ1-4|19|TRBD1|.|TRBV7-9
TGTGCCAGCAGCTCCTATGAAGGACAGGGGGCGCAAATAGATGAAAAACTGTTTTTT
CASSSYEGQGAQIDEKLFF
>TRBJ1-5|14|.|.|TRBV27
TGTGCCAGCAGTTCCGGACAGTTCTCTCAGCCCCAGCATTTT
CASSSGQFSQPQHF
>TRBJ2-1|14|.|.|TRBV5-4
TGTGCCAGCAGCTTAGGGGATCACTACAATGAGCAGTTCTTC
CASSLGDHYNEQFF
>TRBJ2-1|13|.|.|TRBV5-1
TGCGCCAGCAGCCCAGGGCCCTCCAATGAGCAGTTCTTC
CASSPGPSNEQFF
>TRBJ1-6|12|.|once|TRBV11-1
TGTGCCAGCAGCTCAGGAGAGTCACCCCTCCACTTT
CASSSGESPLHF
>TRBJ2-3|15|TRBD2|.|TRBV19
TGTGCCAGTAGCCTTACTAGCGGGGGAACAGATACGCAGTATTTT
CASSLTSGGTDTQYF
>TRBJ2-7|13|.|.|TRBV6-1
TGTGCCAGCAGTGAAGCTCTCAGGTACGAGCAGTACTTC
CASSEALRYEQYF
>TRBJ2-2|13|.|.|TRBV11-3
TGTGCCAGCAGCAGGGGTTCCACCGGGGAGCTGTTTTTT
CASSRGSTGELFF
>TRBJ2-3|13|.|.|TRBV9
TGTGCCAGCAGCACGAGACTGGCGAATACGCAGTATTTT
CASSTRLANTQYF
>TRBJ2-7|17|.|.|TRBV4-1
TGCGCCAGCAGCCAAGCCCAGGCGGGCTCTATCTCCTACGAGCAGTACTTC
CASSQAQAGSISYEQYF
>TRBJ1-4|14|.|.|TRBV14
TGTGCCAGCAGCCAAGATGCGCAAGAAGAAAAACTGTTTTTT
CASSQDAQEEKLFF
>TRBJ1-5|14|.|once|TRBV30
TGTGCCTGGAGCACGATCCATAGCAATCAGCCCCAGCATTTT
CAWSTIHSNQPQHF
>TRBJ2-5|14|TRBD1|.|TRBV4-3
TGCGCCAGCAGCCTAACAGGGGGCGAAGAGACCCAGTACTTC
CASSLTGGEETQYF
>TRBJ2-3|14|TRBD2|.|TRBV27
TGTGCCACCACTAGCGGGGGAAGGACAGATACGCAGTATTTT
CATTSGGRTDTQYF
>TRBJ2-7|14|TRBD1|.|TRBV2
TGTGCCAGCCTCGGGACAGGGGGGGTCAACGAGCAGTACTTC
CASLGTGGVNEQYF
>TRBJ2-2|15|.|.|TRBV21-1
TGTGCCAGCAGCAAACTAGCGGAGAACACCGGGGAGCTGTTTTTT
CASSKLAENTGELFF
>TRBJ1-1|17|.|.|TRBV5-5
TGTGCCAGCAGCTCAACCCGGCTCCAGGGGAGGAACACTGAAGCTTTCTTT
CASSSTRLQGRNTEAFF
>TRBJ1-2|14|.|.|TRBV5-1
TGCGCCAGCAGTCCGGAGTGGGGGGACTATGGCTACACCTTC
CASSPEWGDYGYTF
>TRBJ2-7|12|.|.|TRBV29-1
TGCAGCGTTGAAGAAACAGGCTACGAGCAGTACTTC
CSVEETGYEQYF
>TRBJ2-5|14|TRBD1|.|TRBV10-3
TGTGCCATCAGTGACAGGGGGCTAGAAGAGACCCAGTACTTC
CAISDRGLEETQYF
>TRBJ2-1|14|.|once|TRBV7-2
TGTGCCAGCAGCTTAACCGGGAGCTATACTGAGCAGTTCTTC
CASSLTGSYTEQFF
>TRBJ1-1|14|.|.|TRBV11-2
TGTGCCAGCAGCTCCTTACAGGAAAACACTGAAGCTTTCTTT
CASSSLQENTEAFF
>TRBJ2-1|14|TRBD1|once|TRBV2
TGTGCCAGCAAAGGGACAGGGGGATACAATGAGCAGTTCTTC
CASKGTGGYNEQFF
>TRBJ2-7|13|.|.|TRBV27
TGTGCCAGCAGCGGGGGCTCCGCCTACGAGCAGTACTTC
CASSGGSAYEQYF
>TRBJ1-4|17|TRBD1|.|TRBV25-1
TGTGCCAGCAGTGAATATACGACAGGGAGGGGGAATGAAAAACTGTTTTTT
CASSEYTTGRGNEKLFF
>TRBJ2-3|17|.|.|TRBV9
TGTGCCAGCAGCCCTATCCCCCGGGACAAGTCCACAGATACGCAGTATTTT
CASSPIPRDKSTDTQYF
>TRBJ2-1|13|.|.|TRBV7-9
TGTGCCAGCAGCTTTTCGGGAGACGCTGAGCAGTTCTTC
CASSFSGDAEQFF
>TRBJ2-3|18|.|.|TRBV4-1
TGCGCCAGCAGCCAAGACTATTGGACAGGGGTTTCTAGCGGGAGTGGTTATTTT
CASSQDYWTGVSSGSGYF
>TRBJ2-7|18|TRBD2|.|TRBV4-3
TGCGCCAGCAGCCAAGGAAGGACGACGGAGGGACTAACCTACGAGCAGTACTTC
CASSQGRTTEGLTYEQYF
>TRBJ1-2|12|TRBD1|.|TRBV6-5
TGTGCCAGCAGTTACGGACAGGGAGGCTACACCTTC
CASSYGQGGYTF
>TRBJ2-7|14|.|.|TRBV4-1
TGCGCCAGCAGCCTCAGGGACAAAACCTACGAGCAGTACTTC
CASSLRDKTYEQYF
>TRBJ2-7|15|.|.|TRBV6-1
TGTGCCAGCAGTGAAAATTCTGGGGGATCCTACGAGCAGTACTTC
CASSENSGGSYEQYF
>TRBJ1-1|16|.|.|TRBV27
TGTGCCAGCAGCACGCTCGGTCTTACAATGAACACTGAAGCTTTCTTT
CASSTLGLTMNTEAFF
>TRBJ2-4|9|.|once|TRBV14
TGTGCCCGTCCCCCGGGATCCTACTTC
CARPPGSYF
>TRBJ2-2|20|TRBD1|.|TRBV5-4
TGTGCCAGCAGTAGAGGTGGGGGACAGGAGCGGAACTGGAACACCGGGGAGCTGTTTTTT
CASSRGGGQERNWNTGELFF
>TRBJ2-7|12|TRBD2|once|TRBV12-5
TGTGCTAGTAAATTAGCGGGGTACGAGCAGTACTTC
CASKLAGYEQYF
>TRBJ2-2|11|.|once|TRBV29-1
TGCAGCGTTGAAAGAAAAGGGGAGCTGTTTTTT
CSVERKGELFF
>TRBJ2-1|13|.|.|TRBV5-5
TGTGCCAGCAGCTTGGTGGGGGGCTGGGAGCAGTTCTTC
CASSLVGGWEQFF
>TRBJ1-2|13|.|.|TRBV29-1
TGCAGCGTTGTGGATGGAGCTAACTATGGCTACACCTTC
CSVVDGANYGYTF
>TRBJ2-7|12|.|.|TRBV19
TGTGCCAGTAGCTCAGGGGTCTACGAGCAGTACTTC
CASSSGVYEQYF
>TRBJ2-4|14|TRBD2|.|TRBV5-6
TGTGCCAGCAGCTTGGGGCTAGCGGTAAACATTCAGTACTTC
CASSLGLAVNIQYF
>TRBJ2-1|14|TRBD1|.|TRBV2
TGTGCCAGCAACCCGGGACAGGCCTACAATGAGCAGTTCTTC
CASNPGQAYNEQFF
>TRBJ2-2|15|.|.|TRBV27
TGTGCCAGCAGTTTATTGTCAAGCGACACCGGGGAGCTGTTTTTT
CASSLLSSDTGELFF
>TRBJ2-1|16|TRBD1|once|TRBV5-1
TGCGCCAGCAGCCTCCCACGGGACAGGACCTACAATGAGCAGTTCTTC
CASSLPRDRTYNEQFF
>TRBJ2-4|15|TRBD2|.|TRBV11-2
TGTGCCAGCAGCTTAGAGGGTAGCGGGAGTGACATTCAGTACTTC
CASSLEGSGSDIQYF
>TRBJ2-3|17|.|.|TRBV9
TGTGCCAGCAGCGTAGAGCCGATAACGGGGTCCACAGATACGCAGTATTTT
CASSVEPITGSTDTQYF
>TRBJ2-7|16|TRBD2|.|TRBV4-2
TGTGCCAGCAGCCAAGAAAGCGGGGGGATCTCCTACGAGCAGTACTTC
CASSQESGGISYEQYF
>TRBJ2-2|16|.|.|TRBV4-2
TGTGCCAGCAGCCACCTACCCACTTGGGCCACCGGGGAGCTGTTTTTT
CASSHLPTWATGELFF
>TRBJ2-1|15|.|.|TRBV27
TGTGCCAGCAGTTTCGGGAACAGCTCCTACAATGAGCAGTTCTTC
CASSFGNSSYNEQFF